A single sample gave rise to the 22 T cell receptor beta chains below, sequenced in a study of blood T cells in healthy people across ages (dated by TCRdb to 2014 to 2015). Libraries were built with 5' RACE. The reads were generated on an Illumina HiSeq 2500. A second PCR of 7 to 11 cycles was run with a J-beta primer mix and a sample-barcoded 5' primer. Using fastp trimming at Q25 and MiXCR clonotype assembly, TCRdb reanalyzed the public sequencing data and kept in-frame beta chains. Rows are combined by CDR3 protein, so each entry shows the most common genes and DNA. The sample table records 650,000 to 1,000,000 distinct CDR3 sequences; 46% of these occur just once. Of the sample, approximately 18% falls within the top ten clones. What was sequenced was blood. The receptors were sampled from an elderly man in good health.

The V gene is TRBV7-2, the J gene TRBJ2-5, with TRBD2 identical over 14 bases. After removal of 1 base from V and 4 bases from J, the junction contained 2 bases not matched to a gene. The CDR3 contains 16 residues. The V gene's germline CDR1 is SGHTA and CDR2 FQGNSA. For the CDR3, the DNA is TGTGCCAGCAGCTTAGGACTAGCGGGAGGGCGAGAGACCCAGTACTTC. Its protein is CASSLGLAGGRETQYF.

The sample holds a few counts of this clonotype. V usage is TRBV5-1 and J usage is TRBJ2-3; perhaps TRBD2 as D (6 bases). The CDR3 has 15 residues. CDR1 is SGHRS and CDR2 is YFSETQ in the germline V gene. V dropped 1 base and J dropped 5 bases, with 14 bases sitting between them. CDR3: CASSLRLAKGDTQYF. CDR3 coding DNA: TGCGCCAGCAGCTTGAGGCTAGCGAAGGGAGATACGCAGTATTTT.

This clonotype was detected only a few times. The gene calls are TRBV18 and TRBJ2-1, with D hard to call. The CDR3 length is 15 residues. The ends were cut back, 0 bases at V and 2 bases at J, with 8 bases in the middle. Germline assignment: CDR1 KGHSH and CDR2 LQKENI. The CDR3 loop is CASSPPENTYNEQFF. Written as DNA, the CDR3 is TGTGCCAGCTCACCACCGGAGAACACCTACAATGAGCAGTTCTTC. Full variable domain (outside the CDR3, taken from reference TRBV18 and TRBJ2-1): NAGVMQNPRHLVRRRGQEARLRCSPMKGHSHVYWYRQLPEEGLKFMVYLQKENIIDESGMPKERFSAEFPKEGPSILRIQQVVRGDSAAYFCASSPPENTYNEQFFGPGTRLTVL.

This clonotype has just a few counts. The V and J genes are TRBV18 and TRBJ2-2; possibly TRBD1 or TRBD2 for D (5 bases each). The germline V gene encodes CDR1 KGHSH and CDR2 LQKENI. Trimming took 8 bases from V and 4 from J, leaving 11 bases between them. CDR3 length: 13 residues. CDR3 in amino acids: CASRAGTTGELFF. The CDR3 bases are TGTGCCAGCCGAGCAGGGACCACCGGGGAGCTGTTTTTT. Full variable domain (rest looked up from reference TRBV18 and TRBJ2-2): NAGVMQNPRHLVRRRGQEARLRCSPMKGHSHVYWYRQLPEEGLKFMVYLQKENIIDESGMPKERFSAEFPKEGPSILRIQQVVRGDSAAYFCASRAGTTGELFFGEGSRLTVL.

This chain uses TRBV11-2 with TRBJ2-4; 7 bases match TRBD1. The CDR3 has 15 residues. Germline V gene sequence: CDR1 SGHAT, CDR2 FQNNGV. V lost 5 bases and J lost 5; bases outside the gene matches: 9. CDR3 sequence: CASSTGQAPQNIQYF. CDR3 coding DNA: TGTGCCAGCAGCACAGGACAGGCGCCTCAAAACATTCAGTACTTC.

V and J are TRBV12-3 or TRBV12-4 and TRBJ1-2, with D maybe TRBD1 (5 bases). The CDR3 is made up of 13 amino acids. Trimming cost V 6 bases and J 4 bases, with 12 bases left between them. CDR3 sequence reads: CASSSEQVYGYTF. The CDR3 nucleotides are TGTGCCAGCAGCTCGGAACAGGTCTATGGCTACACCTTC.

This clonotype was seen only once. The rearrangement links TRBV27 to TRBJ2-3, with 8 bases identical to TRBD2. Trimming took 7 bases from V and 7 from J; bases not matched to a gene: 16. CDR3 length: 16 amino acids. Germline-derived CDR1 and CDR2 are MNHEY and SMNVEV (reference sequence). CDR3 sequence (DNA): TGTGCCAGCACCTTAGATGGTTCGGGGGGGGGAAATACGCAGTATTTT. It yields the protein CASTLDGSGGGNTQYF.

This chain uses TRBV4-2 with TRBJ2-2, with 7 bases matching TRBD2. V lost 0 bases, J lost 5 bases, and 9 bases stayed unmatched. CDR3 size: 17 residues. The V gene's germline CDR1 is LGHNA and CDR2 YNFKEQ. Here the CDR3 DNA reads TGTGCCAGCAGCCAAGATAGGGCTAGCGGTCGAACCGGGGAGCTGTTTTTT. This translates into CASSQDRASGRTGELFF.

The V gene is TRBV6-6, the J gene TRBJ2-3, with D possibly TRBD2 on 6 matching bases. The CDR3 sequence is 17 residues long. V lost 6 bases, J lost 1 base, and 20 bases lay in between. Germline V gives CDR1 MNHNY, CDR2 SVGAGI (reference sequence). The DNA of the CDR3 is TGTGCCAGCAGCCCCCCCCCGGCAGCGGGCGGCACAGATACGCAGTATTTT. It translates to CASSPPPAAGGTDTQYF.

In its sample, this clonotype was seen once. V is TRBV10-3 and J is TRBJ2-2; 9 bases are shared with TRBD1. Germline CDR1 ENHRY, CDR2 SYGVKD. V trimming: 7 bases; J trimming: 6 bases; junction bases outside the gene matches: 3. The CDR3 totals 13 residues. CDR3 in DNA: TGTGCCATCACCCGGGACAGGGCCGGGGAGCTGTTTTTT. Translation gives CAITRDRAGELFF.

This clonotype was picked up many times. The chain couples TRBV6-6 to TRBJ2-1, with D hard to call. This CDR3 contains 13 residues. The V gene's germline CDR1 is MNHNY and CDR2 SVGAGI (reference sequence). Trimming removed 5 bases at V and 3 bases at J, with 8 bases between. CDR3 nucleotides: TGTGCCAGCAGTCTTGAGATCTACAATGAGCAGTTCTTC. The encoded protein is CASSLEIYNEQFF.

The CDR3 protein is CATSESGQGTSTDTQYF. Here the CDR3 DNA reads TGTGCCACCAGTGAATCGGGACAGGGGACCTCTACAGATACGCAGTATTTT. The chain carries TRBV24-1 and TRBJ2-3, with 10 bases fitting TRBD1. CDR3 length: 17 residues. The trim removed 4 bases at V and 3 bases at J, leaving 9 bases unmatched. The V gene's germline CDR1 is KGHDR and CDR2 SFDVKD.

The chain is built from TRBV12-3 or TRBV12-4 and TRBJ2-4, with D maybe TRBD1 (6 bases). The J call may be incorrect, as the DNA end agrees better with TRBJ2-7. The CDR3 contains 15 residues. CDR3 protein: CASRPYRDKGYEQYF. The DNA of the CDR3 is TGTGCCAGCAGACCCTACCGGGACAAAGGCTACGAGCAGTACTTC.

The CDR3 DNA sequence: TGCAGTGCTGCAGGACTAGCGGGATACGAGCAGTACTTC. Translation: CSAAGLAGYEQYF. This rearrangement joins TRBV20-1 to TRBJ2-7, with 12 bases identical to TRBD2. Germline CDR1 DFQATT, CDR2 SNEGSKA (reference sequence). V gave up 5 bases and J gave up 4 bases; unmatched junction bases: 3. This CDR3 comprises 13 residues.

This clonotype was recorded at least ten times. In DNA, the CDR3 is TGCAGTGCTAGAGATCTAGAACGCAGGCAGTACTTC. The encoded protein is CSARDLERRQYF. The J gene is TRBJ2-7, the V gene TRBV20-1; D is uncertain. The V and J ends lost 0 bases and 9 bases respectively, with 12 bases between them. The CDR3 totals 12 residues. Germline CDR1 reads DFQATT; CDR2 reads SNEGSKA (reference sequence).

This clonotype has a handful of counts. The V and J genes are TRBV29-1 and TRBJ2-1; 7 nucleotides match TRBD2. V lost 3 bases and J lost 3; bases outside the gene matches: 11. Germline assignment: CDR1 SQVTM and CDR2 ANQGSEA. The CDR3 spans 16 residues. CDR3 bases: TGCAGCGTTGACGGAGGGGAGGGAGTAGGCTACAATGAGCAGTTCTTC. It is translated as CSVDGGEGVGYNEQFF.

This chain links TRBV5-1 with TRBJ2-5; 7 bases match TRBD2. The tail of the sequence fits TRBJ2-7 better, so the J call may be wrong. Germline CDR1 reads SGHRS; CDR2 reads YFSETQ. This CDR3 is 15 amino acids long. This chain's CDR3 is CASSPRSGNAREQYF. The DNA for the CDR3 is TGCGCCAGCAGCCCACGCAGCGGGAATGCACGCGAGCAGTACTTC.

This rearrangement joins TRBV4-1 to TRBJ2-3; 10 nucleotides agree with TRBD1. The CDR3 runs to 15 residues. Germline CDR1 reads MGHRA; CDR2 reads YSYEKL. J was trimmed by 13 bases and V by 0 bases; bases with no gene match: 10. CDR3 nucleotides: TGCGCCAGCAGCCAAGAGCCTGCCGGGACAGGGGTTGAGTATTTT. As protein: CASSQEPAGTGVEYF.

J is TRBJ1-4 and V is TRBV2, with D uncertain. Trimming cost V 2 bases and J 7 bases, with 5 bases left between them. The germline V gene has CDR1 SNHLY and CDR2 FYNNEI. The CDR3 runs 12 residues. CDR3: CASSEMTEKLFF. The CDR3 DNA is TGTGCCAGCAGTGAAATGACTGAAAAACTGTTTTTT.

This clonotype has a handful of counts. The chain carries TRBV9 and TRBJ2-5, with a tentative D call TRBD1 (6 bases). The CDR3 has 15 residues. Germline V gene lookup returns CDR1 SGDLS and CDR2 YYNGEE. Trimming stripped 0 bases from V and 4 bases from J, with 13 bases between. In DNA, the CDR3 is TGTGCCAGCAGCGTAGGAGGGACAACTTCAGAGACCCAGTACTTC. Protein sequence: CASSVGGTTSETQYF.

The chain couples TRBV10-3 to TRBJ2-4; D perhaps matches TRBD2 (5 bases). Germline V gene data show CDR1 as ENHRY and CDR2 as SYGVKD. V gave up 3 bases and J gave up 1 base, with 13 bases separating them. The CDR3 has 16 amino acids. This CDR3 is CAISDEGRTAKNIQYF. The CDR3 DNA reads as TGTGCCATCAGTGATGAGGGTCGTACGGCCAAAAACATTCAGTACTTC.

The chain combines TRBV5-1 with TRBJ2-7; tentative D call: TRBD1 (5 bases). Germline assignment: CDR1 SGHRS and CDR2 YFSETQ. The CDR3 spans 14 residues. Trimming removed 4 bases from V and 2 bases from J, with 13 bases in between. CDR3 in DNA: TGCGCCAGCAGCCTACAGGTTGCCCCCTACGAGCAGTACTTC. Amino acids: CASSLQVAPYEQYF. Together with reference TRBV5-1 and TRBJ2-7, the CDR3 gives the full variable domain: KAGVTQTPRYLIKTRGQQVTLSCSPISGHRSVSWYQQTPGQGLQFLFEYFSETQRNKGNFPGRFSGRQFSNSRSEMNVSTLELGDSALYLCASSLQVAPYEQYFGPGTRLTVT.